The 19 T cell receptor beta chains reported below all come from one sample, sequenced in a study of PD-1 blockade in classical Hodgkin lymphoma. The assay was immunoSEQ multiplex PCR, and TCRdb's table has in-frame clones only and misses some. The sample yields roughly 30,000 clones, over 75% seen once. Time point indicated: cycle 4 day 1 (C4D1), after five to seven weeks of nivolumab. Each patient relapsed following autologous stem cell transplantation, and prior brentuximab vedotin exposure differed. The source material was peripheral blood mononuclear cells (PBMCs), sampled before the fourth cycle of nivolumab. The receptor set was obtained from a human donor with classical Hodgkin lymphoma.

This clone was recorded once. V is TRBV4-3 and J is TRBJ1-3; D not certain. CDR1 and CDR2 from the germline V gene are LGHNA and YSLEER. CDR3 length equals 18 residues. V lost 0 bases and J 2 bases, leaving 17 bases between the germline ends. The CDR3 nucleotides are TGCGCCAGCAGCCAAGAAAGGGTTGGGATTTTCGCTGGAAACACCATATATTTT. Translating gives CASSQERVGIFAGNTIYF.

The chain employs TRBV9 and TRBJ2-1; D is perhaps TRBD2 (5 bases). From germline, CDR1 is SGDLS and CDR2 YYNGEE. V was trimmed by 0 bases and J by 8 bases, leaving 15 bases between them. The CDR3 sequence is 15 residues long. The CDR3 loop reads CASSVEASRSHEQFF. CDR3 nucleotides: TGTGCCAGCAGCGTAGAGGCTAGCAGGTCCCATGAGCAGTTCTTC.

This clone showed up just once. This rearrangement joins TRBV28 to TRBJ1-4; D is ambiguous. Germline V gene lookup returns CDR1 MDHEN and CDR2 SYDVKM. Trimming removed 4 bases at V and 4 bases at J, with 10 bases between. This CDR3 region has 14 residues. The DNA for the CDR3 is TGTGCCAGCAGTTCACCAGGTTTTAATGAAAAACTGTTTTTT. It yields the protein CASSSPGFNEKLFF.

The J gene is TRBJ2-7, the V gene TRBV7-2, with D tentatively TRBD1 (5 bases). V dropped 4 bases and J dropped 6 bases, with 10 bases sitting between them. Germline lookup yields CDR1 SGHTA and CDR2 FQGNSA. This CDR3 contains 12 residues. CDR3 residues: CASSSDSPEQYF. CDR3 in DNA: TGTGCCAGCAGCTCTGACAGTCCCGAGCAGTACTTC.

The rearrangement joins TRBV6-1 to TRBJ2-1; 13 nucleotides match TRBD2. V lost 6 bases, J lost 3 bases, and 2 bases stayed unmatched. CDR1 is MNHNS and CDR2 is SASEGT in the germline V gene. The CDR3 is 15 residues long. The CDR3 spells CASSGLAGVYNEQFF. CDR3 DNA sequence: TGTGCCAGCAGCGGACTAGCGGGGGTCTACAATGAGCAGTTCTTC.

The chain is built from TRBV2 and TRBJ1-1; TRBD1 matches 10 bases. The germline V gene encodes CDR1 SNHLY and CDR2 FYNNEI. The trim removed 6 bases at V and 4 bases at J, leaving 5 bases unmatched. The CDR3 consists of 14 residues. DNA of the CDR3: TGTGCCAGCAGGACAGGGGGCACAGGCACTGAAGCTTTCTTT. Its protein is CASRTGGTGTEAFF.

This clone is a singleton in its sample. The chain carries TRBV18 and TRBJ2-1; TRBD2 aligns across 7 bases. CDR1 is KGHSH and CDR2 is LQKENI in the germline V gene. The junction had 8 bases not matched to a gene; V was cut back by 4 bases and J by 8 bases. CDR3 length equals 14 residues. CDR3 nucleotide sequence: TGTGCCAGCTCACTTCGACTAGCTACCGATGAGCAGTTCTTC. Translation gives CASSLRLATDEQFF.

This chain uses TRBV5-1 with TRBJ2-2; D gene unclear. The CDR3 is 15 residues long. Per the germline V gene, CDR1 is SGHRS and CDR2 is YFSETQ. V was clipped by 2 bases and J by 0 bases, with 8 bases between them. This chain's CDR3 is CASSLLTANTGELFF. Here the CDR3 DNA reads TGCGCCAGCAGCTTACTGACCGCGAACACCGGGGAGCTGTTTTTT.

V is TRBV19 and J is TRBJ1-1; 7 bases line up with TRBD1. Trimming removed 7 bases from V and 0 bases from J; junction bases left unmatched: 5. This CDR3 is 14 amino acids long. CDR1 is LNHDA, CDR2 SQIVND, per germline (reference sequence). For the CDR3, the DNA is TGTGCCAGTAAAGGGGGCAGGCTGAACACTGAAGCTTTCTTT. As protein: CASKGGRLNTEAFF. Together with reference TRBV19 and TRBJ1-1, the CDR3 gives the full variable domain: DGGITQSPKYLFRKEGQNVTLSCEQNLNHDAMYWYRQDPGQGLRLIYYSQIVNDFQKGDIAEGYSVSREKKESFPLTVTSAQKNPTAFYLCASKGGRLNTEAFFGQGTRLTVV.

V and J are TRBV7-9 and TRBJ2-4, with 7 positions matching TRBD1. This CDR3 spans 17 amino acids. The ends lost 5 bases at V and 6 bases at J; junction bases unmatched: 16. Germline-derived CDR1 and CDR2 are SEHNR and FQNEAQ (reference sequence). The CDR3 DNA sequence: TGTGCCAGCAGCCACGTTGGGAATACAGGGGAAGTAAACATTCAGTACTTC. It is translated as CASSHVGNTGEVNIQYF.

In this sample, this clone turned up once. The chain carries TRBV7-3 and TRBJ1-1; D gene unclear. Trimming left V 5 bases short and J 5 bases short, with 12 bases between. The CDR3 is 13 amino acids. Per the germline V gene, CDR1 is SGHTA and CDR2 is FQGTGA. The CDR3 sequence is CASSPSYGTEAFF. The CDR3 DNA is TGTGCCAGCAGCCCCTCGTATGGGACTGAAGCTTTCTTT. Drawing the rest from reference TRBV7-3 and TRBJ1-1, the complete variable domain is GAGVSQTPSNKVTEKGKYVELRCDPISGHTALYWYRQSLGQGPEFLIYFQGTGAADDSGLPNDRFFAVRPEGSVSTLKIQRTERGDSAVYLCASSPSYGTEAFFGQGTRLTVV.

The chain carries TRBV7-9 and TRBJ2-5, with TRBD2 identical over 7 bases. V shed 2 bases and J 4 bases; nucleotides not matched to a gene: 13. Germline assignment: CDR1 SEHNR and CDR2 FQNEAQ (reference sequence). This CDR3 has 17 amino acids. This CDR3 reads CASSLRASGEMGETQYF. DNA for the CDR3: TGTGCCAGCAGCTTAAGGGCTAGCGGTGAGATGGGAGAGACCCAGTACTTC.

The chain links TRBV15 to TRBJ2-1, with D possibly TRBD1 on 6 matching bases. Germline loops: CDR1 LNHNV, CDR2 YYDKDF (reference sequence). Trimming cost V 0 bases and J 6 bases, with 12 bases left between them. The CDR3 consists of 15 residues. This chain's CDR3 is CATSRDWGLGNEQFF. CDR3 sequence (DNA): TGTGCCACCAGCAGAGATTGGGGGCTGGGCAATGAGCAGTTCTTC.

The V gene is TRBV11-2, the J gene TRBJ1-6; D is unresolved. The CDR3 is made up of 11 amino acids. Germline assignment: CDR1 SGHAT and CDR2 FQNNGV. V lost 5 bases and J 7 bases, leaving 3 bases between the germline ends. The CDR3 loop reads CASSENSPLHF. CDR3 nucleotides: TGTGCCAGCAGCGAGAATTCACCCCTCCACTTT.

V gene TRBV5-1 combines with J gene TRBJ2-5; 11 nucleotides match TRBD2. Germline values: CDR1 SGHRS, CDR2 YFSETQ. This CDR3 contains 16 residues. V was clipped by 0 bases and J by 5 bases; unmatched bases: 6. CDR3 nucleotides: TGCGCCAGCAGCTTGGTTACTAGCGGGAGAGGGGAGACCCAGTACTTC. Translating gives CASSLVTSGRGETQYF. The complete variable domain, with remaining parts taken from reference TRBV5-1 and TRBJ2-5, reads KAGVTQTPRYLIKTRGQQVTLSCSPISGHRSVSWYQQTPGQGLQFLFEYFSETQRNKGNFPGRFSGRQFSNSRSEMNVSTLELGDSALYLCASSLVTSGRGETQYFGPGTRLLVL.

The genes are TRBV18 and TRBJ2-7, with no clear D. The length of the CDR3 is 14 residues. Germline loops: CDR1 KGHSH, CDR2 LQKENI. The V end was cut by 2 bases, the J end by 2 bases, with 10 bases between. CDR3 amino acids: CASSPFTAPYEQYF. CDR3 nucleotides: TGTGCCAGCTCACCATTCACTGCACCCTACGAGCAGTACTTC.

This chain links TRBV6-1 with TRBJ2-7; weak D call: TRBD2 (6 bases). The ends were cut back, 0 bases at V and 3 bases at J, with 15 bases in the middle. The CDR3 is 16 amino acids. Per the germline V gene, CDR1 is MNHNS and CDR2 is SASEGT. The CDR3 here is CASSEARGLTNYEQYF. The CDR3 DNA is TGTGCCAGCAGTGAAGCTAGGGGACTTACGAACTACGAGCAGTACTTC.

The rearrangement joins TRBV6-1 to TRBJ1-4, with 8 bases that match TRBD1. From germline, CDR1 is MNHNS and CDR2 SASEGT. This CDR3 has 15 residues. The trim removed 7 bases at V and 0 bases at J, leaving 4 bases unmatched. CDR3 DNA: TGTGCCAGCACCCGACAGGGGTCAACTAATGAAAAACTGTTTTTT. Translating gives CASTRQGSTNEKLFF.

The CDR3 sequence: CASVVLGQINYGYTF. Written as DNA, the CDR3 is TGTGCCAGCGTAGTGTTGGGTCAGATCAACTATGGCTACACCTTC. The rearrangement joins TRBV6-1 to TRBJ1-2; D unclear. V was clipped by 8 bases and J by 2 bases, with 18 bases between them. There are 15 residues in the CDR3. Per germline, CDR1 MNHNS and CDR2 SASEGT.